The next 24 T cell receptor beta chains were all read from a single sample in a study of cytomegalovirus exposure and HLA in healthy donors. The PCR had 60 Vbeta and 13 Jbeta primers. Measured with immunoSEQ multiplex PCR; TCRdb has only the in-frame clones, and not every one. The sample holds 100,000 to 150,000 clones, approximately 17% seen once. The sequencing input was PBMCs. The receptors derive from a female donor in good health and CMV-seropositive.

The chain combines TRBV19 with TRBJ2-3; the D gene is possibly TRBD2 (5 bases). V was cut by 5 bases and J by 2 bases, with 14 bases left in between. In germline, CDR1 is LNHDA, CDR2 SQIVND (reference sequence). CDR3 length: 15 amino acids. In nucleotides, the CDR3 is TGTGCCAGTAGTTATAGGACTCAAATCACAGATACGCAGTATTTT. It encodes CASSYRTQITDTQYF.

The rearrangement uses TRBV5-4 and TRBJ1-2, with TRBD1 identical over 9 bases. The CDR3 has 15 amino acids. Per the germline V gene, CDR1 is SGHNT and CDR2 is YYREEE (reference sequence). With 1 base clipped from V and 7 bases from J, the junction kept 8 bases outside the gene matches. The CDR3 nucleotides read TGTGCCAGCAGCTTGAAACAATACAGGGGGCTTGGCTACACCTTC. Its translation: CASSLKQYRGLGYTF.

This clone occurred a few times. This chain connects TRBV30 to TRBJ2-1; 8 bases line up with TRBD2. J lost 0 bases, V lost 0 bases, and 1 base had no gene match. In germline, CDR1 is GTSNPN, CDR2 SVGIG (reference sequence). The CDR3 length is 15 residues. CDR3 region: CAWSVSGGSYNEQFF. CDR3 DNA: TGTGCCTGGAGTGTAAGCGGGGGCTCCTACAATGAGCAGTTCTTC.

This clone was detected only a few times. The chain has TRBV6-5 and TRBJ2-7; 7 bases align to TRBD2. Germline V gene data show CDR1 as MNHEY and CDR2 as SVGAGI. This CDR3 is 11 amino acids long. The ends lost 8 bases at V and 6 bases at J; junction bases unmatched: 4. CDR3 bases: TGTGCCAGCTGTAGCGGGCGCGAGCAGTACTTC. Translated, it gives CASCSGREQYF.

In its sample, this clone was seen a few times. The V and J genes are TRBV6-1 and TRBJ1-1; possibly TRBD1 for D (6 bases). With 11 bases removed from V and 10 bases from J, the gap between germline ends came to 20 bases. Germline V gene lookup returns CDR1 MNHNS and CDR2 SASEGT. The CDR3 covers 12 residues. CDR3 coding DNA: TGTGCCCTAACGACCCCAAGACAGGTAGCTTTCTTT. It specifies CALTTPRQVAFF.

The V call is TRBV10-3, the J call TRBJ1-2, with D perhaps matching TRBD1 (5 bases). The CDR3 length is 17 residues. The germline gives CDR1 ENHRY, CDR2 SYGVKD. V lost 3 bases and J lost 2, with 19 bases in between. As DNA, the CDR3 is TGTGCCATCAGTGATTGGAGCGCAGCGGAGGGGAACTATGGCTACACCTTC. It is translated as CAISDWSAAEGNYGYTF.

The DNA for the CDR3 is TGTGCCAGCAGCCCGGAAACAGGGGCCTATGGCTACACCTTC. Protein: CASSPETGAYGYTF. V usage is TRBV4-2 and J usage is TRBJ1-2; 7 bases line up with TRBD1. The CDR3 totals 14 residues. After removal of 4 bases from V and 4 bases from J, the junction contained 6 bases not matched to a gene. The germline CDR1 and CDR2 sequences are LGHNA and YNFKEQ.

The rearrangement joins TRBV7-2 to TRBJ2-3; 8 nucleotides match TRBD2. Germline values: CDR1 SGHTA, CDR2 FQGNSA. The CDR3 has 17 residues. V was pared by 3 bases and J by 2 bases, with 10 bases of the junction left unmatched. For the CDR3, the DNA is TGTGCCAGCAGCTTCACGGGACTAGAGGGTACCACAGATACGCAGTATTTT. As protein: CASSFTGLEGTTDTQYF.

A few counts support this clone. A read error may produce the germline difference seen at one junction end. The chain couples TRBV6-5 to TRBJ2-5; D gene unclear. Germline CDR1 MNHEY, CDR2 SVGAGI. The CDR3 spans 13 residues. The CDR3 here is CASSLVGAEAQYF. The CDR3 DNA is TGTGCCAGCAGTTTGGTGGGTGCAGAGGCCCAGTACTTC.

This chain links TRBV6-1 with TRBJ1-6; D unresolved. Trimming cost V 10 bases and J 0 bases, with 13 bases left between them. The CDR3 extends over 15 amino acids. The germline V gene has CDR1 MNHNS and CDR2 SASEGT. CDR3 bases: TGTGCCACCGATCTATCGAACTCCTATAATTCACCCCTCCACTTT. This codes for CATDLSNSYNSPLHF.

This rearrangement joins TRBV28 to TRBJ2-1, with 9 bases identical to TRBD2. V lost 4 bases, J lost 8 bases, and 6 bases stayed unmatched. This CDR3 region has 14 residues. Germline CDR1 is MDHEN and CDR2 is SYDVKM. CDR3 nucleotides: TGTGCCAGCAGTTCCGGTCTAGCGGGATATGAGCAGTTCTTC. Translation gives CASSSGLAGYEQFF.

This clone showed up just a few times. V usage is TRBV9 and J usage is TRBJ1-1, with 12 bases lining up with TRBD1. J lost 10 bases, V lost 2 bases, and 6 bases had no gene match. The germline CDR1 and CDR2 sequences are SGDLS and YYNGEE. The CDR3 spans 14 residues. CDR3 nucleotide sequence: TGTGCCAGCAGCGTGGGACAGGGGGCCGGAGGAGCTTTCTTT. Its protein is CASSVGQGAGGAFF.

This chain connects TRBV10-1 to TRBJ2-2, with TRBD2 matching over 7 bases. The CDR3 runs 14 residues. Per the germline V gene, CDR1 is WNHNN and CDR2 is SYGVQD (reference sequence). V lost 3 bases to trimming and J lost 5 bases; unmatched junction nucleotides: 3. The CDR3 DNA sequence: TGCGCCAGCAGTGAACCGGGAGGAACCGGGGAGCTGTTTTTT. The encoded protein is CASSEPGGTGELFF.

Only a few counts were recorded for this clone. The rearrangement joins TRBV5-4 to TRBJ2-5; 9 nucleotides match TRBD2. Germline CDR1 and CDR2: SGHNT and YYREEE (reference sequence). This CDR3 comprises 17 residues. J was trimmed by 4 bases and V by 2 bases; bases with no gene match: 12. CDR3 sequence reads: CASSFLAGHSSGETQYF. The CDR3 coding sequence is TGTGCCAGCAGCTTCCTAGCGGGACATAGTTCGGGAGAGACCCAGTACTTC.

This chain links TRBV9 with TRBJ2-3, with D hard to call. V was pared by 0 bases and J by 5 bases, with 7 bases between. CDR1 and CDR2 (germline): SGDLS, YYNGEE. The CDR3 extends over 13 amino acids. The CDR3 loop is CASSVAIRDTQYF. CDR3 nucleotides: TGTGCCAGCAGCGTAGCTATTAGAGATACGCAGTATTTT.

Regarding this clone: Other DNA sequences within the sample encode an identical CDR3. V usage is TRBV5-1 and J usage is TRBJ1-1; 8 nucleotides line up with TRBD1. V lost 0 bases to trimming and J lost 4 bases; unmatched junction nucleotides: 2. Germline CDR1 reads SGHRS; CDR2 reads YFSETQ. The CDR3 loop spans 14 amino acids. CDR3 nucleotide sequence: TGCGCCAGCAGCTTGGGAACAGGGGGCACTGAAGCTTTCTTT. Translation: CASSLGTGGTEAFF.

This clone was observed a handful of times. The chain joins TRBV2 to TRBJ1-5; perhaps TRBD1 as D (6 bases). Per the germline V gene, CDR1 is SNHLY and CDR2 is FYNNEI. The CDR3 extends over 12 amino acids. The germline V and J ends were trimmed by 6 bases and 7 bases, with 10 bases remaining between them. The CDR3 here is CASRTGLQPQHF. The CDR3 region has the DNA TGTGCCAGCAGGACAGGATTGCAGCCCCAGCATTTT.

This clone was found a few times. This likely comes from a read error, as the CDR3 has no conserved phenylalanine or tryptophan at its end. The chain is built from TRBV29-1 and TRBJ1-4; TRBD1 matches 7 bases. Germline assignment: CDR1 SQVTM and CDR2 ANQGSEA. The CDR3 has 14 amino acids. V lost 0 bases, J lost 7 bases, and 5 bases stayed unmatched. The CDR3 reads CSVEDRGIGEKLFV. CDR3 bases: TGCAGCGTTGAAGACAGGGGGATCGGTGAAAAACTGTTTGTT.

The gene calls are TRBV10-3 and TRBJ1-4; weak D call: TRBD1 (5 bases). Trimming cost V 0 bases and J 2 bases, with 7 bases left between them. CDR3 size: 15 residues. Germline CDR1 and CDR2: ENHRY and SYGVKD. CDR3: CAISESRGTNEKLFF. CDR3 in DNA: TGTGCCATCAGTGAGTCAAGGGGCACTAATGAAAAACTGTTTTTT.

This clone has just a few counts. The gene calls are TRBV28 and TRBJ2-5, with TRBD1 matching 8 bases. V gave up 2 bases and J gave up 5 bases; unmatched junction bases: 10. The CDR3 is made up of 16 amino acids. Germline V gene sequence: CDR1 MDHEN, CDR2 SYDVKM. DNA of the CDR3: TGTGCCAGCAGTTTACCCGCAGGGGGCACCCGGGAGACCCAGTACTTC. It codes for CASSLPAGGTRETQYF.

The chain recombines TRBV27 with TRBJ1-2, with 8 bases matching TRBD1. With 6 bases clipped from V and 4 bases from J, the junction kept 10 bases outside the gene matches. Germline CDR1 is MNHEY and CDR2 is SMNVEV (reference sequence). CDR3 length: 15 residues. As DNA, the CDR3 is TGTGCCAGCAGGGACAACAGGGGGACTCTCTATGGCTACACCTTC. Its translation: CASRDNRGTLYGYTF.

This clone was seen a handful of times. Other DNA sequences in this sample translate to the same CDR3. The CDR3 coding sequence is TGTGCCAGCAGCTTCGGACAGATGAACACTGAAGCTTTCTTT. Protein product: CASSFGQMNTEAFF. The chain is built from TRBV7-8 and TRBJ1-1; tentatively, D is TRBD1 (6 bases). The CDR3 loop spans 14 amino acids. V lost 3 bases and J lost 0, with 8 bases in between. Germline loops: CDR1 SGHVS, CDR2 FQNEAQ.

This clone showed up just a few times. The rearrangement uses TRBV28 and TRBJ1-4, with 10 bases fitting TRBD1. The CDR3 contains 18 residues. Germline-derived CDR1 and CDR2 are MDHEN and SYDVKM. Trimming removed 3 bases from V and 4 bases from J; junction bases left unmatched: 11. The CDR3 region is CASSFLPGTGVLNEKLFF. In nucleotides, the CDR3 is TGTGCCAGCAGTTTTCTCCCCGGGACAGGGGTCCTTAATGAAAAACTGTTTTTT.

This clone appeared a few times. This chain connects TRBV7-2 to TRBJ1-1, with a possible D match to TRBD1 (5 bases). Looked up from germline, CDR1 is SGHTA and CDR2 is FQGNSA. Trimming stripped 4 bases from V and 9 bases from J, with 12 bases between. The CDR3 is 12 amino acids. For the CDR3, the DNA is TGTGCCAGCAGCTCTGTGGGGGGGAAAGCTTTCTTT. Translated: CASSSVGGKAFF.